Listed below are T cell receptor beta chains from one sample, sequenced in a study of graft-versus-host responses after intestinal transplantation. Clones were read by immunoSEQ multiplex PCR, and TCRdb kept only the in-frame ones, dropping some. The sample has roughly 120,000 clones, around 95% seen once. These receptors' antigens are unknown. This sample comprised unstimulated CD8+ T cells sorted from spleen or lymph node cells, obtained before intestinal transplant. Receptors originate from a human donor who received an intestinal transplant. Both conserved end residues are part of each CDR3. The D gene is left open where the match is weak. Only some rows state a clone size, as once, few, many or a class for expanded clones.

NA,NA,TRBV7-6,TRBJ2-7,CASSPPGLYEQYF,TGTGCCAGCAGCCCACCAGGCCTCTACGAGCAGTACTTC
NA,once,TRBV27,TRBJ2-7,CASSLRRFYEQYF,TGTGCCAGCAGTTTACGGCGGTTTTACGAGCAGTACTTC
NA,NA,TRBV15,TRBJ1-2,CATSRVSGYGYTF,TGTGCCACCAGCCGAGTGAGCGGCTATGGCTACACCTTC
NA,NA,TRBV15,TRBJ2-5,CATSRVVQETQYF,TGTGCCACCAGCAGAGTTGTCCAAGAGACCCAGTACTTC
NA,NA,TRBV10-3,TRBJ2-7,CAISDPIYEQYF,TGTGCCATCAGTGACCCGATCTACGAGCAGTACTTC
TRBD2,NA,TRBV28,TRBJ2-1,CASSLYVDSGSLNNEQFF,TGTGCCAGCAGTTTATACGTCGATAGCGGGAGTCTCAACAATGAGCAGTTCTTC
TRBD1,NA,TRBV4-1,TRBJ1-2,CASSQDLGQALGYTF,TGCGCCAGCAGCCAAGATTTAGGACAGGCCCTGGGCTACACCTTC
TRBD2,NA,TRBV5-1,TRBJ2-5,CASSLVRRGGQETQYF,TGCGCCAGCAGCTTGGTGAGGAGGGGAGGGCAAGAGACCCAGTACTTC
NA,NA,TRBV5-4,TRBJ2-7,CASSLAQGYEQYF,TGTGCCAGCAGCTTGGCACAGGGCTACGAGCAGTACTTC
NA,NA,TRBV14,TRBJ2-7,CASSHSRVSGEQYF,TGTGCCAGCAGCCATAGCAGGGTTAGTGGCGAGCAGTACTTC
NA,NA,TRBV5-1,TRBJ1-2,CASSITGPGHYGYTF,TGCGCCAGCAGCATAACGGGACCCGGCCACTATGGCTACACCTTC